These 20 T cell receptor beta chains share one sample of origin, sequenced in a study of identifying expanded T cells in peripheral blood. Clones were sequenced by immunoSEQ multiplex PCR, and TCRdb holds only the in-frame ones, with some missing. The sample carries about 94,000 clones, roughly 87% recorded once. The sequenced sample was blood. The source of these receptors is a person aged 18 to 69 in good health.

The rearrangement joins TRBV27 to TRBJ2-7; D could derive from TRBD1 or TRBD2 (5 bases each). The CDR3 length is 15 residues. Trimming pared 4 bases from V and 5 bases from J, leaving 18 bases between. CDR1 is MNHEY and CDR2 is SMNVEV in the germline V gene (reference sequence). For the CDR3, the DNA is TGTGCCAGCAGTTGTATGGGGGTAGGGTGCGACGAGCAGTACTTC. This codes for CASSCMGVGCDEQYF.

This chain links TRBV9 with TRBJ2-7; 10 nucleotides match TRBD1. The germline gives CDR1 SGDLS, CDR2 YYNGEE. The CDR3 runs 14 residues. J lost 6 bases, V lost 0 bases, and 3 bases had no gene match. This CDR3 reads CASSVEGQGLEQYF. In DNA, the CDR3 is TGTGCCAGCAGCGTAGAGGGACAGGGGCTCGAGCAGTACTTC.

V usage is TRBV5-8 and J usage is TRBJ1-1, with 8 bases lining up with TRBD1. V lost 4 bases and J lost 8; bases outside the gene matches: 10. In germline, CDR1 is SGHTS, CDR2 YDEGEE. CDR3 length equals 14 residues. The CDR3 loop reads CASSGGTGPREAFF. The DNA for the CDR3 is TGTGCCAGCAGCGGGGGGACAGGCCCTCGGGAAGCTTTCTTT.

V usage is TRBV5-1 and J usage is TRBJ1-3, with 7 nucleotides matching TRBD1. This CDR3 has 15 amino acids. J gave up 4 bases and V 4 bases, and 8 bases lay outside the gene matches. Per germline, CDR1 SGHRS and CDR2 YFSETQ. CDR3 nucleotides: TGCGCCAGCAGCACGAGACAGGGTCCCGGAAACACCATATATTTT. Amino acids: CASSTRQGPGNTIYF.

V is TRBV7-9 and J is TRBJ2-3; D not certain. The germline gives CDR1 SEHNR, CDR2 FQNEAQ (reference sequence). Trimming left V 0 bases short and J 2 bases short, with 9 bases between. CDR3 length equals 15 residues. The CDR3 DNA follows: TGTGCCAGCAGCTTAGCGCTAGGAGACACAGATACGCAGTATTTT. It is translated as CASSLALGDTDTQYF.

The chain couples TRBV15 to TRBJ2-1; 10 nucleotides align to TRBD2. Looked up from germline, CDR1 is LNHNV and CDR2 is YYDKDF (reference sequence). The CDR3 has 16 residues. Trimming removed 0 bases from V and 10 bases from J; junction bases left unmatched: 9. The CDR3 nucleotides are TGTGCCACCAGCAGAGATCTAGCGGGGGCCTGGAGGGAGCAGTTCTTC. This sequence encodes CATSRDLAGAWREQFF.

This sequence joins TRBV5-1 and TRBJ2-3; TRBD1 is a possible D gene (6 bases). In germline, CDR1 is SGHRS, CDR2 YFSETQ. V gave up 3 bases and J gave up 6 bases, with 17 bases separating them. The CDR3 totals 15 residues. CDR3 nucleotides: TGCGCCAGCAGCTCGCTAACAGGGAAGTATGATACGCAGTATTTT. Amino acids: CASSSLTGKYDTQYF.

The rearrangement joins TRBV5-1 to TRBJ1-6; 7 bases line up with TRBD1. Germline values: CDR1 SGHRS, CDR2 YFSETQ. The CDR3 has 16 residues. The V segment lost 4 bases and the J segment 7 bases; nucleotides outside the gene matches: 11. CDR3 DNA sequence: TGCGCCAGCAGCCAGACAGGGAGTGGTAGAAATTCACCCCTCCACTTT. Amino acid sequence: CASSQTGSGRNSPLHF.

DNA for the CDR3: TGTGCCATCAGTGAAGGTCGTGGCGGGTATGGCTACACCTTC. Protein: CAISEGRGGYGYTF. This rearrangement joins TRBV10-3 to TRBJ1-2; D gene ambiguous. Per the germline V gene, CDR1 is ENHRY and CDR2 is SYGVKD. The CDR3 runs 14 residues. V lost 3 bases to trimming and J lost 5 bases, with 13 bases between them.

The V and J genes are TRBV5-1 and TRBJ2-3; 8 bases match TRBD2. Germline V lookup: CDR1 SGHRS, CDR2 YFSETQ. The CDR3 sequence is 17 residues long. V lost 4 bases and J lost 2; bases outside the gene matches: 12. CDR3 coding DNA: TGCGCCAGCAGCATTGGGGGTAGCGGGGCCCCCACAGATACGCAGTATTTT. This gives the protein CASSIGGSGAPTDTQYF. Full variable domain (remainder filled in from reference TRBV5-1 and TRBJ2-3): KAGVTQTPRYLIKTRGQQVTLSCSPISGHRSVSWYQQTPGQGLQFLFEYFSETQRNKGNFPGRFSGRQFSNSRSEMNVSTLELGDSALYLCASSIGGSGAPTDTQYFGPGTRLTVL.

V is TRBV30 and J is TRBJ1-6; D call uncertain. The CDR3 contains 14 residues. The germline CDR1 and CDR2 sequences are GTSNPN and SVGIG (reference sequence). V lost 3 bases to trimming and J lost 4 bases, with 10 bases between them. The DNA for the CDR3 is TGTGCCTGGAGGGGCACGTCTTATAATTCACCCCTCCACTTT. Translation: CAWRGTSYNSPLHF.

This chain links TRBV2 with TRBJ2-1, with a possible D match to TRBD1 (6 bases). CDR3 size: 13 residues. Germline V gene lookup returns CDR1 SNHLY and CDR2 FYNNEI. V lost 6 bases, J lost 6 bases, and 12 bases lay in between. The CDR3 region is CASSQGPSNEQFF. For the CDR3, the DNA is TGTGCCAGCAGCCAGGGGCCTTCCAATGAGCAGTTCTTC.

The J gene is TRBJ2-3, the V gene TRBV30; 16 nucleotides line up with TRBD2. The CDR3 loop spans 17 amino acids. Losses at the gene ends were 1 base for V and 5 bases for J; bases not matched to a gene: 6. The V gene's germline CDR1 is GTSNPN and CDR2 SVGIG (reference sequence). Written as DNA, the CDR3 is TGTGCCTGGAGTGCCGGGACTAGCGGGAGGGCGGGAGATACGCAGTATTTT. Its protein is CAWSAGTSGRAGDTQYF.

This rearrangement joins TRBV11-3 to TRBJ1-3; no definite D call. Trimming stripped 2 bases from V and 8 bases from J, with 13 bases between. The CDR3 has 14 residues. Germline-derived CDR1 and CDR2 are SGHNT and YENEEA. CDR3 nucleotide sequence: TGTGCCAGCAGCTTAAAACCGATCGATTACACCATATATTTT. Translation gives CASSLKPIDYTIYF.

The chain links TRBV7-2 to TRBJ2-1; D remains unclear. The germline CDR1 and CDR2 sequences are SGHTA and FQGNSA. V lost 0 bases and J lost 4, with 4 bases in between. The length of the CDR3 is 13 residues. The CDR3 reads CASSLALYNEQFF. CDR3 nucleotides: TGTGCCAGCAGCTTAGCCCTTTACAATGAGCAGTTCTTC.

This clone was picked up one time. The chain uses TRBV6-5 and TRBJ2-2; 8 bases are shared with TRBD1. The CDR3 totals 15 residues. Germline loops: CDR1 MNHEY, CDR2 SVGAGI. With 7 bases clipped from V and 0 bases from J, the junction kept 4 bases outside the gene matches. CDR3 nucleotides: TGTGCCAGCAAACAGGGACAGGCGAACACCGGGGAGCTGTTTTTT. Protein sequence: CASKQGQANTGELFF.

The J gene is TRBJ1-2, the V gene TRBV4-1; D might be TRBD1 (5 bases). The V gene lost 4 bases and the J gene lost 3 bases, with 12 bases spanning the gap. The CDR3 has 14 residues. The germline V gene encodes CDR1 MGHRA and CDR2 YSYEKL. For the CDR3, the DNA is TGCGCCAGCAGCCCCCCACGGGGGGACTATGGCTACACCTTC. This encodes CASSPPRGDYGYTF.

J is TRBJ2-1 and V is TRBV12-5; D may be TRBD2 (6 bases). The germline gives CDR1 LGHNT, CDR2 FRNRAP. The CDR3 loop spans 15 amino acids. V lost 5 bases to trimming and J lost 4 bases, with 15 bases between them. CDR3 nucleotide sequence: TGTGCTAGTGGTCGGGACTTATCCCGATACAATGAGCAGTTCTTC. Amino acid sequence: CASGRDLSRYNEQFF.

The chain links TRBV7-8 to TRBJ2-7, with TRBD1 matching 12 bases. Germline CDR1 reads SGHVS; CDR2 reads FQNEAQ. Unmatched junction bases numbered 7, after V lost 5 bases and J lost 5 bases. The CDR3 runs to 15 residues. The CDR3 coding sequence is TGTGCCAGCAGCCCATGGGGACAGGGGGCAAACGAGCAGTACTTC. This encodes CASSPWGQGANEQYF.

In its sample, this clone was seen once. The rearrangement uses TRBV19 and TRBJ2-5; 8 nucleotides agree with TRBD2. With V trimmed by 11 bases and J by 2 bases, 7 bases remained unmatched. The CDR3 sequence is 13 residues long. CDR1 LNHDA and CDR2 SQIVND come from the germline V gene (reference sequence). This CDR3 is CASRGGFQETQYF. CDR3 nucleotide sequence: TGTGCCTCCCGGGGGGGGTTTCAAGAGACCCAGTACTTC.